A single sample is the source of the 28 T cell receptor beta chains below, sequenced in a study of T-cell reconstitution after alpha-beta-depleted transplantation in children. TCRbeta library preparation incorporated unique molecular identifiers. MiXCR, applied by TCRdb to the PCR reads, yields one record per CDR3 protein. The sample has nearly 550,000 distinct CDR3 sequences, about 17% seen once. The sample was PBMCs from the stem cell graft donor, taken from the stem cell graft. Receptors were obtained from a human donor who donated a stem cell graft to a child with acute lymphoblastic leukemia.

The chain combines TRBV9 with TRBJ2-1; 7 nucleotides match TRBD1. The CDR3 loop spans 15 amino acids. Germline V gene data show CDR1 as SGDLS and CDR2 as YYNGEE. Trimming at V came to 0 bases and at J to 5 bases, leaving 5 bases not matched to a gene. The CDR3 DNA follows: TGTGCCAGCAGCGTAGAGAGGGGGCGAAACAATGAGCAGTTCTTC. Translated, it gives CASSVERGRNNEQFF.

There are a few counts of this clonotype. V gene TRBV29-1 combines with J gene TRBJ2-7, with 7 bases fitting TRBD2. In germline, CDR1 is SQVTM, CDR2 ANQGSEA. Trimming at V came to 7 bases and at J to 6 bases, leaving 6 bases not matched to a gene. The CDR3 has 11 residues. CDR3 residues: CSASGVREQYF. The CDR3 region has the DNA TGCAGCGCTAGCGGTGTACGCGAGCAGTACTTC.

This clonotype was picked up a small number of times. V and J are TRBV5-1 and TRBJ2-3, with a possible D match to TRBD1 (6 bases). CDR1 is SGHRS, CDR2 YFSETQ, per germline. CDR3 length: 15 amino acids. Trimming shortened V by 4 bases and J by 0 bases, and 12 bases separated the two germline ends. The chain's CDR3 is CASSPDRHSTDTQYF. The CDR3 DNA reads TGCGCCAGCAGCCCGGACAGACATAGCACAGATACGCAGTATTTT.

The V and J genes are TRBV29-1 and TRBJ1-1; D not resolved. The germline V gene encodes CDR1 SQVTM and CDR2 ANQGSEA. The CDR3 runs 10 residues. V was shortened by 7 bases and J by 7 bases, with 10 bases between the two germline ends. The CDR3 loop is CSALRVEAFF. The CDR3 coding sequence is TGCAGCGCTCTACGGGTTGAAGCTTTCTTT.

The chain has TRBV20-1 and TRBJ2-3, with TRBD1 matching 8 bases. Germline lookup yields CDR1 DFQATT and CDR2 SNEGSKA (reference sequence). The CDR3 covers 14 residues. The ends lost 3 bases at V and 4 bases at J; junction bases unmatched: 6. CDR3 bases: TGCAGTGCTAGTTTCGGACAGGGTGCAGATACGCAGTATTTT. This sequence encodes CSASFGQGADTQYF.

The genes are TRBV28 and TRBJ2-1; D is possibly TRBD2 (6 bases). CDR1 and CDR2 from the germline V gene are MDHEN and SYDVKM. CDR3 size: 17 residues. The V and J ends lost 6 bases and 3 bases respectively, with 21 bases between them. The CDR3 spells CASSSPSEPTDYNEQFF. In DNA, the CDR3 is TGTGCCAGCAGCAGTCCTAGCGAACCGACAGACTACAATGAGCAGTTCTTC.

The chain employs TRBV15 and TRBJ1-5; no firm D call. The length of the CDR3 is 12 residues. V dropped 6 bases and J dropped 3 bases, with 6 bases sitting between them. CDR1 LNHNV and CDR2 YYDKDF come from the germline V gene (reference sequence). The CDR3 region is CATSGLNQPQHF. The CDR3 coding sequence is TGTGCCACCAGTGGCCTCAATCAGCCCCAGCATTTT.

The sample holds a few counts of this clonotype. This chain joins TRBV27 and TRBJ1-2, with D maybe TRBD1 (5 bases). Germline V gene lookup returns CDR1 MNHEY and CDR2 SMNVEV (reference sequence). Between the trimmed V and J ends, which lost 7 bases and 8 bases, there was a span of 14 bases. The CDR3 is made up of 12 amino acids. The CDR3 DNA reads as TGTGCCAGCACCGGGGACCACTGGGGCTACACCTTC. Translation: CASTGDHWGYTF.

The rearrangement joins TRBV7-3 to TRBJ2-3; TRBD2 agrees at 10 bases. Trimming cost V 5 bases and J 3 bases; bases outside gene matches: 11. This CDR3 contains 17 residues. Germline loops: CDR1 SGHTA, CDR2 FQGTGA. CDR3: CASSPNLAGVGTDTQYF. In DNA, the CDR3 is TGTGCCAGCAGCCCAAACCTAGCGGGAGTTGGTACAGATACGCAGTATTTT.

This clonotype has more than one count but fewer than ten. The chain is built from TRBV7-9 and TRBJ2-7, with D perhaps given as TRBD1 or TRBD2 (5 bases each). Trimming left V 0 bases short and J 3 bases short, with 12 bases between. CDR1 and CDR2 from the germline V gene are SEHNR and FQNEAQ (reference sequence). CDR3 length: 15 amino acids. CDR3 bases: TGTGCCAGCAGCTTAGCCCGGGACCACCACTACGAGCAGTACTTC. Translated: CASSLARDHHYEQYF.

The chain is built from TRBV7-2 and TRBJ1-4, with D possibly being TRBD1 (5 bases). Between the trimmed V and J ends, which lost 1 base and 5 bases, there was a span of 23 bases. CDR1 and CDR2 from the germline V gene are SGHTA and FQGNSA. The CDR3 totals 19 residues. The chain's CDR3 is CASSLGAPFMGQLNEKLFF. CDR3 DNA: TGTGCCAGCAGCTTAGGCGCCCCGTTTATGGGGCAACTAAATGAAAAACTGTTTTTT.

This clonotype has more than one count but fewer than ten. The chain is built from TRBV2 and TRBJ1-5, with D perhaps TRBD1 (5 bases). There are 15 residues in the CDR3. From germline, CDR1 is SNHLY and CDR2 FYNNEI. V was clipped by 10 bases and J by 7 bases, with 23 bases between them. The CDR3 DNA follows: TGTGCCACTAGACCCGACGGGGGATTCGGACAGCCCCAGCATTTT. It yields the protein CATRPDGGFGQPQHF.

This clonotype has more than one count but fewer than ten. The chain joins TRBV5-1 to TRBJ2-5, with D maybe TRBD2 (8 bases). The CDR3 is 17 amino acids. The V end was cut by 1 base, the J end by 3 bases, with 19 bases between. Germline V gene data show CDR1 as SGHRS and CDR2 as YFSETQ. As DNA, the CDR3 is TGCGCCAGCAGCTTGTCGGGAGGGGGCTACGAGGAAGAGACCCAGTACTTC. Protein: CASSLSGGGYEEETQYF.

This sequence joins TRBV27 and TRBJ1-2; tentative D call: TRBD1 (5 bases). The CDR3 extends over 15 amino acids. Between the trimmed V and J ends, which lost 6 bases and 3 bases, there was a span of 17 bases. Germline V gene lookup returns CDR1 MNHEY and CDR2 SMNVEV (reference sequence). The CDR3 bases are TGTGCCAGCAGCAACCTTGGGACGAGAGACTATGGCTACACCTTC. Translation: CASSNLGTRDYGYTF.

With regard to this clonotype: Mismatch with germline at one junction end may stem from a read error. The chain carries TRBV12-3 or TRBV12-4 and TRBJ2-7, with 7 bases matching TRBD2. The CDR3 length is 13 residues. The CDR3 protein is CASRLAGFYEQYF. The CDR3 DNA reads TGTGCCAGCAGGTTAGCGGGTTTCTACGAGCAGTACTTC.

The V and J genes are TRBV29-1 and TRBJ2-7; perhaps D is TRBD1 or TRBD2 (5 bases each). This CDR3 is built from 14 residues. Germline-derived CDR1 and CDR2 are SQVTM and ANQGSEA. V was clipped by 3 bases and J by 2 bases, with 14 bases between them. Here the CDR3 DNA reads TGCAGCGTTGAGTTAGGGGACGTCGCCTACGAGCAGTACTTC. Amino acid sequence: CSVELGDVAYEQYF.

At least ten counts were recorded for this clonotype. V and J are TRBV5-1 and TRBJ2-7, with a possible D match to TRBD1 (6 bases). This CDR3 spans 13 amino acids. Germline V lookup: CDR1 SGHRS, CDR2 YFSETQ. V shed 4 bases and J shed 3 bases, with 11 bases lying between them. Here the CDR3 DNA reads TGCGCCAGCAGCGAAATCAGGGGCTACGAGCAGTACTTC. Its protein product is CASSEIRGYEQYF. Combining the CDR3 with reference TRBV5-1 and TRBJ2-7 gives the whole variable domain KAGVTQTPRYLIKTRGQQVTLSCSPISGHRSVSWYQQTPGQGLQFLFEYFSETQRNKGNFPGRFSGRQFSNSRSEMNVSTLELGDSALYLCASSEIRGYEQYFGPGTRLTVT.

Only a few counts were recorded for this clonotype. The rearrangement joins TRBV7-6 to TRBJ2-2, with TRBD2 as a possible D gene (6 bases). V lost 2 bases and J 13 bases, leaving 14 bases between the germline ends. The CDR3 totals 13 residues. In germline, CDR1 is SGHVS, CDR2 FNYEAQ. The CDR3 loop reads CASSLRGDGRLFF. The CDR3 DNA follows: TGTGCCAGCAGCTTAAGGGGCGACGGGAGGCTGTTTTTT.

This clonotype was seen more than once but under ten times. The chain has TRBV7-2 and TRBJ2-1, with D possibly being TRBD1 (7 bases). The V gene lost 5 bases and the J gene lost 8 bases, with 19 bases spanning the gap. The CDR3 is 15 amino acids. From germline, CDR1 is SGHTA and CDR2 FQGNSA. DNA for the CDR3: TGTGCCAGCAGCCCGAGGGGGCGGGAAGTCGATGAGCAGTTCTTC. Its translation is CASSPRGREVDEQFF.

In this sample, this clonotype turned up a few times. The V gene is TRBV19, the J gene TRBJ2-4; TRBD1 is a possible D gene (6 bases). Looked up from germline, CDR1 is LNHDA and CDR2 is SQIVND (reference sequence). Trimming pared 9 bases from V and 1 base from J, leaving 16 bases between. The CDR3 totals 15 residues. CDR3 sequence: CASTQLQGAKNIQYF. The CDR3 nucleotides are TGTGCCAGCACTCAACTACAGGGTGCCAAAAACATTCAGTACTTC.

V usage is TRBV20-1 and J usage is TRBJ2-4; D uncertain. CDR3 size: 13 residues. Trimming stripped 5 bases from V and 2 bases from J, with 10 bases between. From germline, CDR1 is DFQATT and CDR2 SNEGSKA (reference sequence). CDR3 amino acids: CSALRWTKNIQYF. The CDR3 DNA sequence: TGCAGTGCTCTACGATGGACCAAAAACATTCAGTACTTC.

V gene TRBV12-3 or TRBV12-4 combines with J gene TRBJ2-7; tentatively, D is TRBD2 (6 bases). V was trimmed by 5 bases and J by 2 bases, leaving 10 bases between them. This CDR3 has 13 amino acids. CDR3 sequence: CASSHGRAYEQYF. CDR3 in DNA: TGTGCCAGCAGTCACGGGAGAGCCTACGAGCAGTACTTC.

This clonotype was seen a handful of times. The V call is TRBV20-1, the J call TRBJ1-5; perhaps TRBD1 as D (6 bases). The length of the CDR3 is 16 residues. Germline V lookup: CDR1 DFQATT, CDR2 SNEGSKA (reference sequence). As DNA, the CDR3 is TGCAATACCAAACAGGGAGCACTCCAATTCAATCAGCCCCAGCATTTT. Translated: CNTKQGALQFNQPQHF.

This clonotype appeared once. The chain couples TRBV6-5 to TRBJ2-1, with 16 bases aligning to TRBD2. The V gene end was trimmed by 2 bases and the J gene end by 7 bases; junction bases not matched to a gene: 5. This CDR3 comprises 17 residues. Germline loops: CDR1 MNHEY, CDR2 SVGAGI. The CDR3 here is CASSYGTSGRAQNEQFF. The CDR3 region has the DNA TGTGCCAGCAGTTACGGGACTAGCGGGAGGGCCCAAAATGAGCAGTTCTTC.

The chain is built from TRBV7-9 and TRBJ2-1, with 9 bases fitting TRBD2. This CDR3 is built from 14 residues. Trimming removed 1 base from V and 9 bases from J; junction bases left unmatched: 4. CDR1 SEHNR and CDR2 FQNEAQ come from the germline V gene (reference sequence). CDR3 in amino acids: CASSLGGRAGEQFF. In DNA, the CDR3 is TGTGCCAGCAGCTTAGGCGGGAGGGCTGGTGAGCAGTTCTTC.

This clonotype was seen more than once but under ten times. The V gene is TRBV20-1, the J gene TRBJ2-2; TRBD1 matches at 8 bases. The CDR3 contains 18 residues. The germline gives CDR1 DFQATT, CDR2 SNEGSKA (reference sequence). The V gene end was trimmed by 4 bases and the J gene end by 7 bases; junction bases not matched to a gene: 20. CDR3 coding DNA: TGCAGTGCTACCGGCGGACAGGGTACCGGGTTTGGAGGCGGGGAGCTGTTTTTT. Protein product: CSATGGQGTGFGGGELFF.

This rearrangement joins TRBV29-1 to TRBJ2-3, with a tentative D call TRBD1 (6 bases). The V gene's germline CDR1 is SQVTM and CDR2 ANQGSEA. V was clipped by 4 bases and J by 2 bases, with 10 bases between them. The CDR3 covers 13 residues. The DNA of the CDR3 is TGCAGCGTTGCCCCAGGGGTCACAGATACGCAGTATTTT. Translation: CSVAPGVTDTQYF.

The chain uses TRBV18 and TRBJ1-4; D is unresolved. Trimming cost V 3 bases and J 0 bases, with 2 bases left between them. The CDR3 length is 13 residues. The germline V gene encodes CDR1 KGHSH and CDR2 LQKENI. For the CDR3, the DNA is TGTGCCAGCTCACCCTCAACTAATGAAAAACTGTTTTTT. Its translation is CASSPSTNEKLFF.